The T cell receptor (beta chain) described here comes from a study of blood T cell repertoires in COVID-19. Study-level information: Sites across the United States, Italy and Spain contributed samples from acute and convalescent COVID-19. In each case, the material was cDNA or gDNA derived from T cells, B-cell-depleted T cells, or PBMCs.

The Seattle patients joined while their infection was active and were tracked longitudinally afterward. This CDR3 is 16 amino acids long. CDR1 is SGHRS and CDR2 is YFSETQ in the germline V gene. J was trimmed by 1 base and V by 0 bases; bases with no gene match: 4. In the study's own analysis: Amplification with reference gene primers provided the estimates of nucleated cell counts. Repertoires were generated with immunoSEQ multiplex PCR, while TCRdb's copy carries only in-frame clones and drops some. Clone size and the V and J calls come from that table; the DNA yielded D and trimming. The sample has hundreds of thousands of clones, 80% to 90% seen once.

V usage is TRBV5-1 and J usage is TRBJ2-5; 9 nucleotides agree with TRBD1. The sequenced sample consisted of peripheral blood. This clonotype was sampled from a woman under 40 with COVID-19, enrolled during active disease. For the CDR3, the DNA is TGCGCCAGCAGCTTGGCCGGGACAGGGCTCCAAGAGACCCAGTACTTC. This sequence encodes CASSLAGTGLQETQYF.